The 12 T cell receptor beta chains reported below all come from one sample, sequenced in a study of T cells in Graves' hyperthyroidism and ophthalmopathy. RNA transcripts were the template for amplifying TCR beta CDR3 regions. Researchers ran a first-round RT-PCR on the TCR CDR3 using the HTBI primer set. TCRdb analysed the multiplex PCR reads with MiXCR anew, one entry per CDR3 protein. The repertoire holds roughly 570,000 distinct CDR3 sequences, with less than 20% as singletons. Sequencing was done on a sample of blood. The receptor source for this set is a woman aged 25 to 39 with Graves' hyperthyroidism.

A word on this clonotype: The germline gene is not matched at one end of the junction; a read error may be the cause. The V gene is TRBV27, the J gene TRBJ2-3; D not resolved. This CDR3 spans 16 amino acids. Germline CDR1 MNHEY, CDR2 SMNVEV (reference sequence). In DNA form, the CDR3 reads TGTGCCAGCAGTCTCCTGACCCTGACGGGCACAGATACGCGGTATTTT. Protein sequence: CASSLLTLTGTDTRYF.

This clonotype was counted between two and nine times. The gene calls are TRBV18 and TRBJ1-5; 8 bases fit TRBD1. Per germline, CDR1 KGHSH and CDR2 LQKENI. The ends lost 0 bases at V and 9 bases at J; junction bases unmatched: 7. This CDR3 is built from 15 residues. DNA of the CDR3: TGTGCCAGCTCACCACCGGACAGGGAGAAGCGGCCCCAGCATTTT. This gives the protein CASSPPDREKRPQHF.

CDR3 DNA: TGCGCCAGCAGCCAAGTATGGGGGCAACTGTTTTTT. This translates into CASSQVWGQLFF. V usage is TRBV4-1 and J usage is TRBJ1-4; tentative D call: TRBD1 (6 bases). Per germline, CDR1 MGHRA and CDR2 YSYEKL. CDR3 size: 12 residues. Trimming removed 1 base at V and 12 bases at J, with 9 bases between.

This clonotype appeared a few times. This rearrangement joins TRBV12-3 or TRBV12-4 to TRBJ1-6, with TRBD1 as a possible D gene (6 bases). V was pared by 6 bases and J by 10 bases, with 16 bases between. The CDR3 runs 14 residues. CDR3 region: CASRLGEGESPLHF. The DNA for the CDR3 is TGTGCCAGCAGACTCGGGGAGGGGGAATCACCCCTCCACTTT.

This clonotype was seen many times. This sequence joins TRBV28 and TRBJ2-1; the match to TRBD2 covers 9 bases. CDR1 and CDR2 from the germline V gene are MDHEN and SYDVKM. J gave up 3 bases and V 8 bases, and 14 bases lay outside the gene matches. The CDR3 covers 17 residues. The CDR3 loop reads CASGGRVAGAVYNEQFF. The CDR3, as DNA: TGTGCCAGCGGGGGCAGAGTAGCGGGAGCGGTCTACAATGAGCAGTTCTTC.

This clonotype came up a few times. This chain joins TRBV7-3 and TRBJ1-1; 7 nucleotides match TRBD1. J lost 7 bases, V lost 1 base, and 3 bases had no gene match. Germline loops: CDR1 SGHTA, CDR2 FQGTGA. The CDR3 is made up of 13 amino acids. The CDR3: CASSLRGDSEAFF. DNA for the CDR3: TGTGCCAGCAGCTTAAGGGGGGACAGTGAAGCTTTCTTT.

The chain has TRBV7-9 and TRBJ1-4; 8 bases align to TRBD1. Germline CDR1 reads SEHNR; CDR2 reads FQNEAQ (reference sequence). The CDR3 is 15 amino acids. V lost 4 bases and J lost 6; bases outside the gene matches: 7. The chain's CDR3 is CASSSGQGLYEKLFF. Written as DNA, the CDR3 is TGTGCCAGCAGCTCCGGACAGGGACTATATGAAAAACTGTTTTTT.

There are a few counts of this clonotype. The chain combines TRBV2 with TRBJ1-5, with D possibly matching TRBD1 (5 bases). V was clipped by 2 bases and J by 4 bases, with 12 bases between them. The CDR3 length is 15 residues. Per the germline V gene, CDR1 is SNHLY and CDR2 is FYNNEI. The CDR3 DNA reads as TGTGCCAGCAGTGAACTAGGGACCGAAAATCAGCCCCAGCATTTT. Translating gives CASSELGTENQPQHF. Full variable domain (remainder filled in from reference TRBV2 and TRBJ1-5): EPEVTQTPSHQVTQMGQEVILRCVPISNHLYFYWYRQILGQKVEFLVSFYNNEISEKSEIFDDQFSVERPDGSNFTLKIRSTKLEDSAMYFCASSELGTENQPQHFGDGTRLSIL.

This clonotype occurred many times. The chain recombines TRBV6-1 with TRBJ1-2; D is undetermined. V was shortened by 4 bases and J by 1 base, with 7 bases between the two germline ends. The CDR3 has 13 amino acids. The germline V gene encodes CDR1 MNHNS and CDR2 SASEGT. The CDR3 loop reads CASSVASNYGYTF. As DNA, the CDR3 is TGTGCCAGCAGTGTGGCGAGTAACTATGGCTACACCTTC.

Comment on this clonotype: A much larger clone differs from this one at a single base, so this may be a read error. V gene TRBV28 combines with J gene TRBJ1-3; D perhaps matches TRBD1 (5 bases). The germline gives CDR1 MDHEN, CDR2 SYDVKM. Between the trimmed V and J ends, which lost 5 bases and 0 bases, there was a span of 14 bases. The CDR3 length is 16 residues. This CDR3 reads CASSALLGPSGNTIYF. CDR3 coding DNA: TGTGCCAGCAGTGCCCTATTGGGGCCCTCTGGAAACACCATATATTTT.

The chain joins TRBV19 to TRBJ2-1; TRBD2 might be the D (6 bases). Germline loops: CDR1 LNHDA, CDR2 SQIVND (reference sequence). CDR3 length: 17 amino acids. The V and J ends lost 3 bases and 0 bases respectively, with 15 bases between them. CDR3 in amino acids: CASSIGTPESSYNEQFF. The CDR3 region has the DNA TGTGCCAGTAGTATTGGGACTCCAGAGAGCTCCTACAATGAGCAGTTCTTC. The full variable domain, rest sourced from reference TRBV19 and TRBJ2-1, is DGGITQSPKYLFRKEGQNVTLSCEQNLNHDAMYWYRQDPGQGLRLIYYSQIVNDFQKGDIAEGYSVSREKKESFPLTVTSAQKNPTAFYLCASSIGTPESSYNEQFFGPGTRLTVL.

This clonotype was counted ten times or more. The chain links TRBV30 to TRBJ2-1; 7 bases map to TRBD1. V was clipped by 4 bases and J by 0 bases; unmatched bases: 3. This CDR3 contains 14 residues. Germline assignment: CDR1 GTSNPN and CDR2 SVGIG (reference sequence). The CDR3 DNA reads as TGTGCCTGGATCTCAGGGGGCTCCTACAATGAGCAGTTCTTC. Its protein is CAWISGGSYNEQFF.